This T cell receptor beta chain came from a study of control samples from healthy donors and cancer patients. Trimming pared 9 bases from V and 2 bases from J, leaving 17 bases between. The CDR3 runs to 14 residues. From germline, CDR1 is MNHEY and CDR2 SVGAGI. Produced via immunoSEQ multiplex PCR; TCRdb's table is partial and in-frame only. The table includes over 150,000 clones, approximately 94% detected once. The sequence came from a woman aged 18-29 years in good health. The specimen sequenced was blood. The chain uses TRBV6-5 and TRBJ2-7; D might be TRBD2 (7 bases). CDR3 in DNA: TGTGCCAGTCGCGGGGGCAGGGGCCCCTACGAGCAGTACTTC. Protein: CASRGGRGPYEQYF.